The rows below give T cell receptor beta chains drawn from one sample of a study of T cell repertoires in cytomegalovirus infection. For these TCRs, the target antigens are not known. TCRdb processed the reads anew with MiXCR; each CDR3 protein has one entry. Of hundreds of thousands of distinct CDR3 sequences in the sample, 33% were seen once. The sequencing used cultured PBMCs, collected from culture after CMV antigen stimulation. All receptors derive from a human donor in good health (CMV status not recorded). Some clones in this sample may be carry-over from other donors' samples. Both conserved end residues are part of each CDR3. D genes are given only for firm matches. Clone size, where shown, is once, few, many, or a class for clones that have expanded.

j_call | clone_size | d_call | v_call | cdr3_aa | cdr3_nt
TRBJ2-3 | few | TRBD1 | TRBV7-2 | CASSLIYRDRDSTQYF | TGTGCCAGCAGCCTCATTTATCGGGACCGGGACAGCACGCAGTATTTT
TRBJ2-6 | few | NA | TRBV7-4 | CASSLEANVLTF | TGTGCCAGCAGCTTAGAAGCCAACGTCCTGACTTTC
TRBJ2-3 | many | NA | TRBV7-9 | CASSRATDTQYF | TGTGCCAGCAGCCGGGCAACAGATACGCAGTATTTT
TRBJ2-5 | few | NA | TRBV24-1 | CATSDAGGETQYF | TGTGCCACCAGTGATGCGGGTGGGGAGACCCAGTACTTC
TRBJ2-5 | NA | TRBD2 | TRBV12-3/TRBV12-4 | CASRLAGVWETQYF | TGTGCCAGCAGGCTAGCGGGAGTGTGGGAGACCCAGTACTTC
TRBJ2-5 | NA | NA | TRBV7-6 | CASSPPPRGPQETQYF | TGTGCCAGCAGCCCCCCCCCCCGCGGACCTCAAGAGACCCAGTACTTC
TRBJ2-7 | few | NA | TRBV12-3/TRBV12-4 | CASSLRQIGFEQYF | TGTGCCAGCAGTTTAAGACAAATAGGGTTTGAGCAGTACTTC
TRBJ1-2 | few | NA | TRBV10-3 | CAISAPTRGQLQETNYGYTF | TGTGCCATCAGTGCACCTACCCGTGGACAGTTACAAGAAACAAACTATGGCTACACCTTC
TRBJ2-1 | many | TRBD2 | TRBV7-2 | CASSFKTRGWTSDYNEQFF | TGTGCCAGCAGCTTCAAAACCCGGGGTTGGACTAGCGACTACAATGAGCAGTTCTTC
TRBJ1-5 | NA | TRBD1 | TRBV12-3/TRBV12-4 | CASSPRTGAQPQHF | TGTGCCAGCAGTCCCCGGACAGGGGCTCAGCCCCAGCATTTT
TRBJ2-1 | NA | NA | TRBV11-3 | CASSLAPDLHVQFF | TGTGCCAGCAGCTTAGCCCCGGACCTCCATGTGCAGTTCTTC
TRBJ1-5 | NA | NA | TRBV28 | CASATGIQPQHF | TGTGCCAGCGCTACAGGGATTCAGCCCCAGCATTTT
TRBJ2-1 | few | TRBD2 | TRBV14 | CASSQVLAGDPRDEQFF | TGTGCCAGCAGCCAAGTACTAGCGGGAGACCCCCGGGATGAGCAGTTCTTC
TRBJ2-5 | NA | NA | TRBV23-1 | CASSQSHVQETQYF | TGCGCCAGCAGTCAATCCCACGTACAAGAGACCCAGTACTTC
TRBJ2-6 | few | NA | TRBV7-2 | CASSLQGLRSGANVLTF | TGTGCCAGCAGCTTACAGGGGCTACGCTCTGGGGCCAACGTCCTGACTTTC